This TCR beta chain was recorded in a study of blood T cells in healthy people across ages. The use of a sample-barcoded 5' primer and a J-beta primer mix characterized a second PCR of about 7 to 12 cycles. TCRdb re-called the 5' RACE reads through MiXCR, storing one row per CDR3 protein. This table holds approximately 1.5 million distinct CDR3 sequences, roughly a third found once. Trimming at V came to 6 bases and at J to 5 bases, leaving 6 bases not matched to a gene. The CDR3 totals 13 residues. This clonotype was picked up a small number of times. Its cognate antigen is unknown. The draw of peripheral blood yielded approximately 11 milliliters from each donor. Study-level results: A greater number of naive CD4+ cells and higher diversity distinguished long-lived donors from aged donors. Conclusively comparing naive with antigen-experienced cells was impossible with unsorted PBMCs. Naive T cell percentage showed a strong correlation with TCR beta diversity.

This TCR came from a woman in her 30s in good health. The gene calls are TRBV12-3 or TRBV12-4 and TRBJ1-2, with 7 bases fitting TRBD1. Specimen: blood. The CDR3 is CASRLQGRYGYTF. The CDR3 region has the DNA TGTGCCAGCAGGCTACAGGGGAGGTATGGCTACACCTTC.